This paragraph covers one T cell receptor beta chain sequence. Mismatch with germline at one junction end may stem from a read error. This entry comes from a study of shared clonotypes between healthy human individuals. Clones were read by immunoSEQ multiplex PCR, and TCRdb kept only the in-frame ones, dropping some. The repertoire holds about 1.1 million clones, more than 75% seen once, with 0.5% to 0.6% in the top ten. The TCR sequence derives from a man aged 18 to 29 in good health. Some clones in this sample may be carry-over from other donors' samples. The sequenced material came from memory CD4+ T cells from PBMCs. Subset in this sample: CD45RA-negative fraction.

The DNA for the CDR3 is TGTGCCAGAAGCCCCGATGGGGGGGCTGGGAACACCATATATTTT. Its translation: CARSPDGGAGNTIYF. This sequence joins TRBV5-3 and TRBJ1-3; maybe TRBD1 (6 bases). TRBV5-3 is recorded as an ORF, its role being uncertain. The CDR3 length is 15 residues.